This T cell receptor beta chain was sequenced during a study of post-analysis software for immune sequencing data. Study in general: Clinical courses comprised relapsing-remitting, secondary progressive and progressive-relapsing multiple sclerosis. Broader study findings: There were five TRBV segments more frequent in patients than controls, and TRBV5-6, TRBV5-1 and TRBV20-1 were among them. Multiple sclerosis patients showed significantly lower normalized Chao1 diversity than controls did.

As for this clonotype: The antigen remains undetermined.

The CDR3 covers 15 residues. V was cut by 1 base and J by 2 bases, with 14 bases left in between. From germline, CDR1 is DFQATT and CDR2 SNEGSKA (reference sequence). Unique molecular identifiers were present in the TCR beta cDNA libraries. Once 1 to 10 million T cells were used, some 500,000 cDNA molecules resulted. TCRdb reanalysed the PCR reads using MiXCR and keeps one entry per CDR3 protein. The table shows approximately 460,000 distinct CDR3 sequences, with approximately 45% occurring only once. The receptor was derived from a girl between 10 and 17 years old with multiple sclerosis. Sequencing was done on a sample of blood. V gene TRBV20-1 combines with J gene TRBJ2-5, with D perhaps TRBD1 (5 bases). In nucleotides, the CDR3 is TGCAGTGCTAGAGGTTGGGTCAGGGAACAAGAGACCCAGTACTTC. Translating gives CSARGWVREQETQYF.